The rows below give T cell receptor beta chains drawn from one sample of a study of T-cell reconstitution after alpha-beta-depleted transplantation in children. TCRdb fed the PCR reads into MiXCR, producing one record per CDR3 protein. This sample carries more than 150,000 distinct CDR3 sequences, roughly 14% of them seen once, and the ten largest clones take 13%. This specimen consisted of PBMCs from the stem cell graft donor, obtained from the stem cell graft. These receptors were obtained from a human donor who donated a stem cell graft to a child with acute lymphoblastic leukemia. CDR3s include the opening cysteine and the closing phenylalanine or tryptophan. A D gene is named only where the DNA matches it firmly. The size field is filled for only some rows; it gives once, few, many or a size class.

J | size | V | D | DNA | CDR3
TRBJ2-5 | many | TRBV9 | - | TGTGCCAGCAGCCCGCTACAAACCCAAGAGACCCAGTACTTC | CASSPLQTQETQYF
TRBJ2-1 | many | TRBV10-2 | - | TGCGCCAGCAGTGAGAGGGCGGGAACCTACAATGAGCAGTTCTTC | CASSERAGTYNEQFF
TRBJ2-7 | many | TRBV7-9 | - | TGTGCCAGCAGCTTTATGAGCGAATATGGGACCTACGAGCAGTACTTC | CASSFMSEYGTYEQYF
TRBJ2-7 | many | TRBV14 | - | TGTGCCAGCAGCCAAGATTTGGCCCTAGCCTACGAGCAGTACTTC | CASSQDLALAYEQYF
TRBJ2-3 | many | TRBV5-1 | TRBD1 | TGCGCCAGCGGGGGACAGGTGGCAGATACGCAGTATTTT | CASGGQVADTQYF
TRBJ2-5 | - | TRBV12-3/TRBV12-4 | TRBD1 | TGTGCCAGCAGTTTAGGAGGACAGGGGGGAGAGACCCAGTACTTC | CASSLGGQGGETQYF
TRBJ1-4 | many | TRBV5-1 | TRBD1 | TGCGCCAGCAGCTCCGGGACAGGAGACGGAAAACTGTTTTTT | CASSSGTGDGKLFF
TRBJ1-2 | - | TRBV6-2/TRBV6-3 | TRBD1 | TGTGCCAGCAGTTCCAGGGGGCGGAGTGGCTACACCTTC | CASSSRGRSGYTF
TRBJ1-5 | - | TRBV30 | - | TGTGCCTGGTCCAAAATGCCCTTAGGGCCCCAGCATTTT | CAWSKMPLGPQHF
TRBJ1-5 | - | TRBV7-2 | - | TGTGCCAGCAGGGAGGGCAGAGGAGGGTCCCAGCATTTT | CASREGRGGSQHF
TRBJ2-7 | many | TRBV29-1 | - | TGCAGCGCCTTAGATACCTCCTACGAGCAGTACTTC | CSALDTSYEQYF
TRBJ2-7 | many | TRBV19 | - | TGTGCCAGTAGCGTCAGCTCCTACGAGCAGTACTTC | CASSVSSYEQYF
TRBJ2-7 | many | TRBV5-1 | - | TGCGCCAGCCGCCGGGGGACCGGATTCTACGAGCAGTACTTC | CASRRGTGFYEQYF
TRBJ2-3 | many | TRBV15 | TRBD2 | TGTGCCACCAGCAGAGAACGGGGTCTAGCGGGAGGGACTAGCCCAGATACGCAGTATTTT | CATSRERGLAGGTSPDTQYF
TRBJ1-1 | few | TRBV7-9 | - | TGTGCCAGCAGCTTAATTGAGGGAACTGAAGCTTTCTTT | CASSLIEGTEAFF
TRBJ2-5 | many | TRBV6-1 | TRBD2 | TGTGCCAGCAGAAACCTGAGGACTAGCGGGAGTGAGACCCAGTACTTC | CASRNLRTSGSETQYF
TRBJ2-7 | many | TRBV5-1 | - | TGCGCCAGCAGCTTTGCGGGTAACTCCTACGAGCAGTACTTC | CASSFAGNSYEQYF
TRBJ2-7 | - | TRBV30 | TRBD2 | TGTGCCTGGAGTCCGGGGACTAGCGCACGCTACGAGCAGTACTTC | CAWSPGTSARYEQYF
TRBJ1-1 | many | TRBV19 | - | TGTGCCAGTAGTAGCCCTCCGGGACAAACGAACACTGAAGCTTTCTTT | CASSSPPGQTNTEAFF
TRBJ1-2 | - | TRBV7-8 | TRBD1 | TGTGCCAGCAGCGTCCAGGGGGCCGCCTATGGCTACACCTTC | CASSVQGAAYGYTF
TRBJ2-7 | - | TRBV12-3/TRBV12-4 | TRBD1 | TGTGCCAGCACCGGGACAGGCGGAGAGCAGTACTTC | CASTGTGGEQYF
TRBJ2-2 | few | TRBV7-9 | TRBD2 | TGTGCCTCCACTAGCGGGACACAAACCACCGGGGAGCTGTTTTTT | CASTSGTQTTGELFF
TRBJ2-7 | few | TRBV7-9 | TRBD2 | TGTGCCAGCAGCGTCACTAGCGTCTCCTACGAGCAGTACTTC | CASSVTSVSYEQYF
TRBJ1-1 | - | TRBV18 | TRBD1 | TGTGCCAGCTCACAAGACAGGGCAGGAAACACTGAAGCTTTCTTT | CASSQDRAGNTEAFF
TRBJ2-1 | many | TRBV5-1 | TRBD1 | TGCGCCAGCAGCCTGACAGGGACGACGGACTACAATGAGCAGTTCTTC | CASSLTGTTDYNEQFF
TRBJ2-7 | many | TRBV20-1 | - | TGCAGTGCTAGAGGGCGGGACTCCTCCTACGAGCAGTACTTC | CSARGRDSSYEQYF
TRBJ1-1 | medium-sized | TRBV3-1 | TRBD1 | TGTGCCAGCAGCTTACAGGGGTCGGACACTGAAGCTTTCTTT | CASSLQGSDTEAFF
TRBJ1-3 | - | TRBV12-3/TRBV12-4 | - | TGTGCCAGCAGTTTCCGACGGGGCTCTGGAAACACCATATATTTT | CASSFRRGSGNTIYF
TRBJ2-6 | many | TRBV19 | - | TGTGCCAGTAGACCCTCAGGGACTGGGGCCAACGTCCTGACTTTC | CASRPSGTGANVLTF
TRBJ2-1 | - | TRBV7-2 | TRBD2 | TGTGCCAGCAGCTTAGCTCCGGGAGGGCCAAGGAATGAGCAGTTCTTC | CASSLAPGGPRNEQFF
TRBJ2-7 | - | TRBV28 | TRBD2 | TGTGCCAGCATTAAACTACGGACTAGCGGGAGCGAGCAGTACTTC | CASIKLRTSGSEQYF
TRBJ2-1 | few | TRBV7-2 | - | TGTGCCAGCAGCTTAGGACTCGGGGCCGGTGAGCAGTTCTTC | CASSLGLGAGEQFF
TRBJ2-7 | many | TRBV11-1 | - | TGTGCCAGCAGCTTAGTAGGTGGCGGAGCGGGTGGATTCTACGAGCAGTACTTC | CASSLVGGGAGGFYEQYF
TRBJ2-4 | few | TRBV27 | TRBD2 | TGTGCCAGCAGTCAGGGACTAGCGGGAGGCTCACCCAAAAACATTCAGTACTTC | CASSQGLAGGSPKNIQYF
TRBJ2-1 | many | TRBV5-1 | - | TGCGCCAGCAGCGGTACTAACTACAATGAGCAGTTCTTC | CASSGTNYNEQFF
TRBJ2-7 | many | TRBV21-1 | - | TGTGCCAGCAGCAAAAAGCCAGCGGGGTGCTCCGAGCAGTACTTC | CASSKKPAGCSEQYF
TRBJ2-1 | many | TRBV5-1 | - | TGCGCCAGCAGAACCGACATATACAATGAGCAGTTCTTC | CASRTDIYNEQFF
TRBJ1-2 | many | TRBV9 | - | TGTGCCAGCAGCGCATACTCGGACACCCGTGGGGGCTACACCTTC | CASSAYSDTRGGYTF
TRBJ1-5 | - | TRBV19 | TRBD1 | TGTGCCAGTAGCCCACTTGTCGGACAGGCGCCTTTTGTCGGGAATAGCAATCAGCCCCAGCATTTT | CASSPLVGQAPFVGNSNQPQHF
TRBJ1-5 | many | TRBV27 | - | TGTGCCAGCAGTTTTGGAGGGATCGATCAGCCCCAGCATTTT | CASSFGGIDQPQHF
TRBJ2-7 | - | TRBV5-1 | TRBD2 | TGCGCCAGCAGCTTCGGCCTTAGGCTAGCGGGAGGCCACGAGCAGTACTTC | CASSFGLRLAGGHEQYF
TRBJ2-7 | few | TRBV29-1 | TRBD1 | TGCAGCGTTGAAGTTCCGGGACAGGGAGGATCGCAGTACTTC | CSVEVPGQGGSQYF
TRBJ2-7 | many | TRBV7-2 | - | TGTGCCAGCAGCCTTGCTAGGAGCGGCGAGCAGTACTTC | CASSLARSGEQYF
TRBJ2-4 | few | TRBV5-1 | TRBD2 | TGCGCCAGCAGCGTGCGGGGGGAACGGGCCAAAAACAGTCAGTACTTC | CASSVRGERAKNSQYF
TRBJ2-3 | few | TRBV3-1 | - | TGTGCCAGCAGCCAAGACTTTAAGGTCTACACAGATACGCAGTATTTT | CASSQDFKVYTDTQYF
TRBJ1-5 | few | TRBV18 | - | TGTGCCAGCTCCGGAGGGGAAGATCAGCCCCAGCATTTT | CASSGGEDQPQHF
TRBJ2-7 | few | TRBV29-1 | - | TGCAGCGTTGACGGGGTTGGAGACTACGAGCAGTACTTC | CSVDGVGDYEQYF
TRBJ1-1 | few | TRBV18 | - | TGTGCCAGCTCACCAATCAGGGCCACTGAAGCTTTCTTT | CASSPIRATEAFF
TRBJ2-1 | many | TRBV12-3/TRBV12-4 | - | TGTGCCAGCAGTTTTGTTTCAGGTGAGGGTGAGCAGTTCTTC | CASSFVSGEGEQFF
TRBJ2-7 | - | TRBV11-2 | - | TGTGCCAGCAGCTTATCGACTAGGACCTACGAGCAGTACTTC | CASSLSTRTYEQYF
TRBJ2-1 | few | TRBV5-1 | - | TGCGCCAGCAGCTTGGCCTCTAGGGCCTACAATGAGCAGTTCTTC | CASSLASRAYNEQFF
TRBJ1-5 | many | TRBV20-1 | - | TGCAGTGCTAGCTACTGGGGTCAGCCCCAGCATTTT | CSASYWGQPQHF
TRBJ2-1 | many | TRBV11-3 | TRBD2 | TGTGCCAGCAGCTTAATAGCGGGGTCAAATGAGCAGTTCTTC | CASSLIAGSNEQFF
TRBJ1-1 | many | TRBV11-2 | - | TGTGCCAGCAGCGGGGCAGGGGCTGAAGCTTTCTTT | CASSGAGAEAFF
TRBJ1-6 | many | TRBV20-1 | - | TGCAGTGCGCCCACAGGGATTAATTCACCCCTCCACTTT | CSAPTGINSPLHF